This T cell receptor beta chain was captured in a study of human T cells and chemical hapten exposure (dated by TCRdb to about 2021). At the level of the whole study: For sensitization, 2% DPC in acetone was applied to a roughly 2 cm by roughly 2 cm area of upper inner arm skin. Patients additionally received weekly therapeutic DPC doses to the scalp throughout the approximately 25-week study period. Patch testing was performed on the upper back with Finn chambers containing 0.01% DPC, and the patch tests were scored after 6 days according to International Contact Dermatitis Research Group standards. Most of the patients in the cohort were female, and the cohort covered alopecia areata with under or over 50% scalp involvement, alopecia totalis and alopecia universalis. Libraries were pooled for sequencing, and per-sample TCR yields varied mainly because of small differences in library volumes within the pool. This study followed changes in the peripheral blood TCR repertoire in vivo during primary and secondary sensitization of alopecia patients to the hapten diphenylcyclopropenone (DPC). Blood samples were taken from patients before sensitization (week 0) and then at 2, 6 and about 24 weeks after DPC sensitization. Approximately 30 alopecia patients provided blood for TCR sequencing at one to four time points (pre-sensitization, 2, 6 and 24 weeks).

The library came from RACE. Sequenced on a NextSeq 500. During library preparation, unique molecular identifiers were attached to individual cDNA molecules so that TCRs could be counted in a quantitative, reproducible way. Each blood RNA sample was used to sequence both TCR alpha and TCR beta chains. Under the source paper's analysis protocol: A median of about 100,000 TCRs per sample was observed, with a range of roughly 23,224 to 700,000. V, J and CDR3 annotation of the TCR reads was performed with the Decombinator software suite. Every sample was subsampled to the same number of TCRs (28,000) for the PS versus PT1 abundance plots. Expanded TCRs were defined as absent before sensitization and observed at least eight times at the 2-week time point. TCRdb took the public reads, trimmed them with fastp at Q25, ran MiXCR for clone calling and kept in-frame beta chains. When rows share a CDR3 protein, they turn into one entry using the most common DNA and genes. The V and J calls, along with clone size, are taken from TCRdb and not from the paper's own processing. The table for this sample lists roughly 100,000 distinct CDR3 sequences; about 10% of them were counted only once. Around 3.1% of the sample lies in the top ten.

This specimen's time point label, per the study, means: pre-sensitization, week 0. In the paper's terms, the treatment or condition label means: therapeutic diphenylcyclopropenone sensitization with weekly scalp DPC. At each patch-test visit, blood was drawn before the patch test was applied. Eligible patients were aged 18 to 70, diagnosed with alopecia, deemed suitable for DPC therapy, and excluded if pregnant. Total RNA was isolated from unfractionated whole blood collected in Tempus Blood RNA tubes. CDR1 and CDR2 were assigned from the germline V gene (reference sequence) as LNHDA and SQIVND. Including the terminal cysteine and phenylalanine, the CDR3 comprises 15 residues. This entry keeps only the CDR3 DNA: 45 bases, framed from base 1. The germline V and J ends show losses of 5 bases and 8 bases respectively, and no gene match explains 12 bases of the junction. Overall study outcomes, separate from this receptor: After repeated subsampling, the strength of the expansion versus patch-test correlation and the threshold at which it became significant changed. DPC sensitization did not change how many TCRs were above 1 in 1000 frequency, and no evidence was found of alterations in global repertoire structure. Alopecia, a presumed autoimmune disease, was present in all patients, so the immune response of the patients might differ from that of healthy individuals. Expanded TCRs formed significantly more large CDR3 similarity clusters than pre-sensitization or healthy control sets, consistent with antigen-driven responses. Patch test score correlated positively with the number of PT1 expanded TCRs, reaching significance at thresholds 8, 16 and 32 but not at 4.

This clonotype has a count of ten or more. This receptor's antigen is unknown. The sample holds no much larger clone one base away, and base qualities are not on file. The V gene is TRBV19 and the J gene is TRBJ2-1; TRBD2 aligns with 7 central bases. The receptor was derived from a woman between 55 and 75 years old with alopecia areata. Some clones in this sample may be carry-over from other donors' samples. This specimen consisted of whole blood, obtained in connection with sensitization to the hapten diphenylcyclopropenone (DPC). The DNA reads TGTGCCAGTAGTTTCCTATCCGCGGGGGTTCATGAGCAGTTCTTC. It is translated as CASSFLSAGVHEQFF.